Below, one T cell receptor beta chain is given with its context. This CDR3 is built from 13 residues. V was cut by 4 bases and J by 0 bases, with 7 bases left in between. Per germline, CDR1 DFQATT and CDR2 SNEGSKA (reference sequence). The data derive from a study of CD8 T cells in Susac syndrome. Random hexamers were used to reverse transcribe an amount of about 0.45 to 1 ug RNA. Multiplex immunoSEQ PCR targeted 54 Vbeta and 13 Jbeta TCR beta segments. Via MiXCR, TCRdb re-called the immunoSEQ multiplex PCR reads, giving one row per CDR3 protein. The sample consists of some 200,000 distinct CDR3 sequences, approximately 95% of them appearing once.

The chain is built from TRBV20-1 and TRBJ2-1, with no clear D. The sequence came from a human donor with multiple sclerosis. The material sequenced was CD4+ T cells from PBMCs. CDR3 loop: CSAILGSYNEQFF. The CDR3 DNA reads as TGCAGTGCTATATTAGGCTCCTACAATGAGCAGTTCTTC.